This T cell receptor (beta chain) originates from a study of cytomegalovirus exposure and HLA in healthy donors. PCR amplification relied on 60 Vbeta primers (plus 13 Jbeta primers). Here immunoSEQ multiplex PCR was the method, and the copy in TCRdb shows in-frame clones only, minus some. The table lists under 200,000 clones, roughly 77% of them singletons, with approximately 2.3% in the top ten. The receptor was isolated from a man aged 45 to 65 in good health and CMV-seropositive. Sequenced material: PBMCs.

Written as DNA, the CDR3 is TGTGCCAGCAGTTACTCTGTACAGGACTACGAGCAGTACTTC. It encodes CASSYSVQDYEQYF. V gene TRBV6-5 combines with J gene TRBJ2-7; D might be TRBD1 (5 bases). Trimming pared 0 bases from V and 3 bases from J, leaving 9 bases between. This CDR3 region has 14 residues. Germline loops: CDR1 MNHEY, CDR2 SVGAGI.